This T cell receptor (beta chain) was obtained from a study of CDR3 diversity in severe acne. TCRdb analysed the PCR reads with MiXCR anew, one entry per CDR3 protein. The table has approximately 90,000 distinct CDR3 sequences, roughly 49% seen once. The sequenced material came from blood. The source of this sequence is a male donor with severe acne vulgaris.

The CDR3 spells CASIGGDEQFF. In nucleotides, the CDR3 is TGTGCCAGCATAGGGGGCGATGAGCAGTTCTTC. This chain connects TRBV12-3 or TRBV12-4 to TRBJ2-1; TRBD1 matches 7 bases. J gave up 8 bases and V 7 bases, and 2 bases lay outside the gene matches. The CDR3 is 11 residues long.